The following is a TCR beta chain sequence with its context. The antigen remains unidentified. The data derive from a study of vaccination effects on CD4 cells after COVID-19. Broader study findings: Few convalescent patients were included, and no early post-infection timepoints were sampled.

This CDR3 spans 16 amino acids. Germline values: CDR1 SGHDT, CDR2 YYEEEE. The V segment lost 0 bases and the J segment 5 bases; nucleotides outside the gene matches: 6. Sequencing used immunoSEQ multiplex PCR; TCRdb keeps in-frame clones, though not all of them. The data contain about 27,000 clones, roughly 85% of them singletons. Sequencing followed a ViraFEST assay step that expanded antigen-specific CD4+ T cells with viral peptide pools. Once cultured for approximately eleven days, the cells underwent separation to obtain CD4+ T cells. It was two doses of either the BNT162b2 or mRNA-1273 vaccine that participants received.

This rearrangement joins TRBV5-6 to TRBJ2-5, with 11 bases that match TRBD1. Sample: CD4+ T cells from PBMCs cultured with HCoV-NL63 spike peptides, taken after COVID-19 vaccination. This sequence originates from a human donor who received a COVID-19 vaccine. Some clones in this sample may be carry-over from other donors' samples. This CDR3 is CASSLEGQGGRETQYF. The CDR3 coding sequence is TGTGCCAGCAGCTTGGAGGGACAGGGGGGGAGGGAGACCCAGTACTTC. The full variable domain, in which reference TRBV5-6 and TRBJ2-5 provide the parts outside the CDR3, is DAGVTQSPTHLIKTRGQQVTLRCSPKSGHDTVSWYQQALGQGPQFIFQYYEEEERQRGNFPDRFSGHQFPNYSSELNVNALLLGDSALYLCASSLEGQGGRETQYFGPGTRLLVL.